The entry below gives a single T cell receptor (beta chain) sequence along with its context. How the authors handled the data: Estimation of nucleated cell counts was performed using reference gene primer amplification. Profiling relied on immunoSEQ multiplex PCR, and the TCRdb table lists in-frame clones only, not all of them. The V and J calls and clone size are taken from that table; D and trimming were inferred from the DNA. The table lists about 150,000 clones, approximately 91% of them singletons. With 0 bases clipped from V and 7 bases from J, the junction kept 8 bases outside the gene matches. There are 16 residues in the CDR3. Germline V CDR1 and CDR2: LNHNV, YYDKDF (reference sequence). The data were taken from a study of blood T cell repertoires in COVID-19. Across the whole study: Material from acute and convalescent COVID-19 was sourced from the United States, Italy and Spain. T cells, B-cell-depleted T cells, or PBMCs provided the cDNA or gDNA that served as material.

The receptor comes from a man between 50 and 59 years old with acute or convalescent COVID-19. The sample consisted of peripheral blood. This sequence joins TRBV15 and TRBJ1-4; 7 positions agree with TRBD1. The CDR3 loop is CATSRDLGQEGEKLFF. The CDR3, as DNA: TGTGCCACCAGCAGAGATCTCGGACAGGAGGGTGAAAAACTGTTTTTT.